This is a list of T cell receptor beta chains from one sample in a study of blood T cell repertoires in COVID-19. The method was immunoSEQ multiplex PCR; TCRdb's version includes in-frame clones alone and lacks a portion of them. The table has tens of thousands of clones, around 90% seen once; the top ten hold 3% to 3.5%. What was sequenced was peripheral blood. The receptor source for this set is a man in his forties or fifties with acute or convalescent COVID-19. Both conserved end residues are part of each CDR3. A D gene is named only where the DNA matches it firmly. The listing skips clone size in some rows; elsewhere it reads once, few, many or a size class.

D	V	J	size	DNA	CDR3
-	TRBV30	TRBJ2-7	-	TGTGCCTGGAGTTATGGGACTCCGATGGGGTACGAGCAGTACTTC	CAWSYGTPMGYEQYF
TRBD1	TRBV19	TRBJ1-2	-	TGTGCCAGTAGACAGGGGCTCTCCTACCCCTATGGCTACACCTTC	CASRQGLSYPYGYTF
TRBD1	TRBV7-2	TRBJ1-2	-	TGTGCCAGCAGCTCCTCAGGGGGAACCTATGGCTACACCTTC	CASSSSGGTYGYTF
-	TRBV5-6	TRBJ1-3	-	TGTGCCAGCAGCTTGAGTGGGGGAGGAACTGGAAACACCATATATTTT	CASSLSGGGTGNTIYF
TRBD1	TRBV19	TRBJ1-2	-	TGTGCCAGTAGTATAGATCCCTGGACAGGGGGTGGCTACACCTTC	CASSIDPWTGGGYTF
-	TRBV6-6	TRBJ1-3	-	TGTGCCAGCAGTTACGACGACATCCGTGGAAACACCATATATTTT	CASSYDDIRGNTIYF
TRBD2	TRBV5-1	TRBJ2-3	-	TGCGCAAGTCGGGTAGCGGGGGGCACAGATACGCAGTATTTT	CASRVAGGTDTQYF
-	TRBV7-6	TRBJ1-1	once	TGTGCCAGCAGCTTAGGTTCGGCAAGACAGAACACTGAAGCTTTCTTT	CASSLGSARQNTEAFF
TRBD2	TRBV10-2	TRBJ2-3	-	TGCGCCAGCGGCCAGCGGGGGGGACCAGATACGCAGTATTTT	CASGQRGGPDTQYF
-	TRBV3-1/TRBV3-2	TRBJ2-7	-	TGTGCCAGCAGCCAAGATCCGAGCTCCTACGAGCAGTACTTC	CASSQDPSSYEQYF
TRBD1	TRBV5-6	TRBJ1-3	-	TGTGCCAGCAGCTTCGGGACAGCCTTAGGAAACACCATATATTTT	CASSFGTALGNTIYF
TRBD1	TRBV7-9	TRBJ2-7	-	TGTGCCAGCAGACAGGGACAGGCCTACGAGCAGTACTTC	CASRQGQAYEQYF
TRBD1	TRBV6-1	TRBJ1-5	-	TGTGCCAGCAGTGACAGGGGGCAAAGACAGCCCCAGCATTTT	CASSDRGQRQPQHF
TRBD2	TRBV30	TRBJ2-7	-	TGTGCCTGGAGTCGACTAGCGGGGGGCTCGAGCTCCTACGAGCAGTACTTC	CAWSRLAGGSSSYEQYF
TRBD1	TRBV18	TRBJ1-4	-	TGTGCCAGCTCACCCGGAATGGGACAGGCGACTAATGAAAAACTGTTTTTT	CASSPGMGQATNEKLFF
TRBD1	TRBV18	TRBJ2-4	-	TGTGCCAGCTCAAACACCGGGACAGCAAACATTCAGTACTTC	CASSNTGTANIQYF
TRBD1	TRBV18	TRBJ2-7	-	TGTGCCAGCTCCCCCGGGACAGGGTATAGGGGCGAGCAGTACTTC	CASSPGTGYRGEQYF
TRBD1	TRBV3-1/TRBV3-2	TRBJ2-2	-	TGTGCCAGCAGCCACGGGGACAGGGGGCCCGGGGAGCTGTTTTTT	CASSHGDRGPGELFF
TRBD1	TRBV19	TRBJ2-1	-	TGTGCCAGTACCCATGCTATAGGACAGGGGTACAATGAGCAGTTCTTC	CASTHAIGQGYNEQFF